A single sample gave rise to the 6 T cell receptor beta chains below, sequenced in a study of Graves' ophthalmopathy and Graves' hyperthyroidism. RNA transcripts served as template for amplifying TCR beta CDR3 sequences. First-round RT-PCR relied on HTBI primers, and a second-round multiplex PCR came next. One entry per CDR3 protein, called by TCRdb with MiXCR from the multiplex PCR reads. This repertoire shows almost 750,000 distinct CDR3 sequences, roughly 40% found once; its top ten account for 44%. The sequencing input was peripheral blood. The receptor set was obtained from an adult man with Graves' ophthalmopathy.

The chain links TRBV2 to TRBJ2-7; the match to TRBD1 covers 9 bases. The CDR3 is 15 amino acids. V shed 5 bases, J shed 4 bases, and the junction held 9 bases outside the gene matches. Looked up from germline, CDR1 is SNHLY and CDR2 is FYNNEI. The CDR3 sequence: CASSNLGQGEYEQYF. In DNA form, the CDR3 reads TGTGCCAGCAGTAACTTGGGACAGGGAGAATACGAGCAGTACTTC.

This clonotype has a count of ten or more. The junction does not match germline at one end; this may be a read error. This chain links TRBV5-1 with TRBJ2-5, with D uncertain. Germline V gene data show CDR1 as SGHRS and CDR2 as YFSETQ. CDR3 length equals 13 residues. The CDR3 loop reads CTSSFIGPETQYF. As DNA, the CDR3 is TGCACCAGCAGCTTTATCGGTCCAGAGACCCAGTACTTC. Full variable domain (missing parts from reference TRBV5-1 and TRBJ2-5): KAGVTQTPRYLIKTRGQQVTLSCSPISGHRSVSWYQQTPGQGLQFLFEYFSETQRNKGNFPGRFSGRQFSNSRSEMNVSTLELGDSALYLCTSSFIGPETQYFGPGTRLLVL.

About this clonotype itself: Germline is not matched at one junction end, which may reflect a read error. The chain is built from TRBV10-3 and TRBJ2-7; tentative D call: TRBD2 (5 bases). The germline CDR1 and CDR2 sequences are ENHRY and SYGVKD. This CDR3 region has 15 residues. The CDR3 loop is CASSSTRIGLGEQYF. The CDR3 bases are TGTGCCAGCAGTTCCACTAGAATTGGGCTAGGCGAGCAGTACTTC.

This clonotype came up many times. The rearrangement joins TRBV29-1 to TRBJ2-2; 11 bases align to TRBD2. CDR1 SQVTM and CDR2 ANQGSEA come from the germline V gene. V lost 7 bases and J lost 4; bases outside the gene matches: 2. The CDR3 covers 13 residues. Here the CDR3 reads CSAGTSGTGELFF. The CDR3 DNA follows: TGCAGCGCCGGGACTAGCGGCACCGGGGAGCTGTTTTTT.

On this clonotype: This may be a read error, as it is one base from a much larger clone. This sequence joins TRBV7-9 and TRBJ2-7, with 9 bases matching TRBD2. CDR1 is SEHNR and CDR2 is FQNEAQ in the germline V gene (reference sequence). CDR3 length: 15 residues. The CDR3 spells CASSLATSGGYEQCF. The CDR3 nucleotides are TGTGCCAGCAGCTTAGCGACTAGCGGAGGCTACGAGCAGTGCTTC.

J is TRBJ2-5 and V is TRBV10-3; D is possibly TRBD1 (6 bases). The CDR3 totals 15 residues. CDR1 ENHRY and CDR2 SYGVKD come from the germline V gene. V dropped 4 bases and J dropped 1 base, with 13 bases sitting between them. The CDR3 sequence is CAISVGQGIQETQYF. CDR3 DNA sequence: TGTGCCATCAGTGTCGGGCAGGGGATCCAAGAGACCCAGTACTTC.